This T cell receptor (beta chain) was recorded in a study of T cell repertoires in cytomegalovirus infection. For the study at large: Evidence of both CMV infection and a matching HLA type came from public TCR beta signatures. Study findings and constraints: The ex vivo response showed dominance by HLA-C-restricted CMV-specific TCR beta clonotypes.

As concerns this clonotype: Its cognate antigen is unknown.

The CDR3 covers 15 residues. Germline CDR1 is SGHTS and CDR2 is YDEGEE. V was clipped by 4 bases and J by 4 bases; unmatched bases: 5. TCRdb independently ran MiXCR on the reads; one entry per CDR3 protein. In the table there are around 300,000 distinct CDR3 sequences, around 9.5% of which are singletons. The TCR comes from a human donor in good health (CMV status not recorded). Some clones in this sample may be carry-over from other donors' samples. Sequencing was performed on PBMCs. The J gene is TRBJ2-2, the V gene TRBV5-8, with 9 bases identical to TRBD1. The CDR3 bases are TGTGCCAGCAGCCGGGGACAGGGTATCACCGGGGAGCTGTTTTTT. This encodes CASSRGQGITGELFF.